Each of the 30 T cell receptor beta chains below was sequenced from the same sample in a study of blood T cell repertoires in COVID-19. Using immunoSEQ multiplex PCR, the repertoire was profiled, and TCRdb retains in-frame clones only, with some absent. The sample holds a few hundred thousand clones, approximately 91% seen once. The sequenced material came from peripheral blood. The receptors come from a person aged 18 to 30 with COVID-19, enrolled during active disease.

The V call is TRBV27, the J call TRBJ1-2; D is undetermined. V was cut by 3 bases and J by 10 bases, with 15 bases left in between. Germline assignment: CDR1 MNHEY and CDR2 SMNVEV (reference sequence). CDR3 size: 13 residues. Written as DNA, the CDR3 is TGTGCCAGCAGTTTGGGCCCACGGGGATCCTACACCTTC. It translates to CASSLGPRGSYTF.

The rearrangement links TRBV12-5 to TRBJ2-2; weak D call: TRBD2 (6 bases). V gave up 0 bases and J gave up 6 bases, with 20 bases separating them. Germline-derived CDR1 and CDR2 are LGHNT and FRNRAP. The CDR3 contains 18 residues. In nucleotides, the CDR3 is TGTGCTAGTGGTTTGGTACGCGCGAGGCCCCCGGGGGCCGGGGAGCTGTTTTTT. Translated: CASGLVRARPPGAGELFF.

The chain links TRBV19 to TRBJ1-1; no definite D call. Trimming shortened V by 5 bases and J by 0 bases, and 7 bases separated the two germline ends. There are 13 residues in the CDR3. The V gene's germline CDR1 is LNHDA and CDR2 SQIVND (reference sequence). CDR3 in amino acids: CASSSSLNTEAFF. The CDR3 region has the DNA TGTGCCAGTAGTTCCAGTTTGAACACTGAAGCTTTCTTT. Drawing the rest from reference TRBV19 and TRBJ1-1, the complete variable domain is DGGITQSPKYLFRKEGQNVTLSCEQNLNHDAMYWYRQDPGQGLRLIYYSQIVNDFQKGDIAEGYSVSREKKESFPLTVTSAQKNPTAFYLCASSSSLNTEAFFGQGTRLTVV.

The genes are TRBV29-1 and TRBJ2-5, with TRBD2 matching over 11 bases. With V trimmed by 7 bases and J by 1 base, 14 bases remained unmatched. CDR1 and CDR2 (germline): SQVTM, ANQGSEA. CDR3 size: 17 residues. The CDR3 coding sequence is TGCAGCGGAGTGACTAGCGGGAAGAAATTAATCCAAGAGACCCAGTACTTC. The encoded protein is CSGVTSGKKLIQETQYF.

The chain recombines TRBV28 with TRBJ1-4; the D gene is possibly TRBD1 (5 bases). Germline CDR1 is MDHEN and CDR2 is SYDVKM. V was clipped by 3 bases and J by 7 bases, with 12 bases between them. The CDR3 sequence is 14 residues long. The CDR3 bases are TGTGCCAGCAGTTTGCCTGGGGGAGGTGAAAAACTGTTTTTT. Protein: CASSLPGGGEKLFF.

The chain carries TRBV4-3 and TRBJ1-4, with 9 bases that match TRBD1. There are 15 residues in the CDR3. The V gene's germline CDR1 is LGHNA and CDR2 YSLEER. J lost 9 bases, V lost 1 base, and 6 bases had no gene match. CDR3 in amino acids: CASSQAGTGLQKLFF. CDR3 coding DNA: TGCGCCAGCAGCCAAGCCGGGACAGGGCTTCAAAAACTGTTTTTT.

The gene calls are TRBV10-1 and TRBJ2-2; 10 bases are shared with TRBD2. Germline V gene lookup returns CDR1 WNHNN and CDR2 SYGVQD (reference sequence). CDR3 size: 18 residues. The V and J ends lost 3 bases and 3 bases, in that order; junction bases with no gene match: 10. The CDR3 sequence is CASSENRLAGAYTGELFF. In DNA, the CDR3 is TGCGCCAGCAGTGAAAATAGGCTAGCGGGAGCATACACCGGGGAGCTGTTTTTT.

This rearrangement joins TRBV7-2 to TRBJ2-7, with 9 bases lining up with TRBD1. V lost 1 base and J lost 1; bases outside the gene matches: 5. This CDR3 region has 16 residues. Germline loops: CDR1 SGHTA, CDR2 FQGNSA. The CDR3 loop is CASSLDGTGSSYEQYF. DNA of the CDR3: TGTGCCAGCAGCTTAGATGGGACAGGGTCATCCTACGAGCAGTACTTC.

The chain has TRBV11-2 and TRBJ1-2; 7 bases are shared with TRBD1. Trimming at V came to 2 bases and at J to 4 bases, leaving 10 bases not matched to a gene. CDR3 length equals 16 residues. The germline V gene encodes CDR1 SGHAT and CDR2 FQNNGV. CDR3 nucleotides: TGTGCCAGCAGCTTATTAGGGGGCGGGTTTGGCTATGGCTACACCTTC. Protein sequence: CASSLLGGGFGYGYTF.

The chain uses TRBV28 and TRBJ1-5, with D unresolved. CDR3 size: 15 residues. Germline V CDR1 and CDR2: MDHEN, SYDVKM. The V gene lost 6 bases and the J gene lost 2 bases, with 14 bases spanning the gap. The CDR3 sequence is CASRSQASGNQPQHF. The CDR3 DNA follows: TGTGCCAGCAGATCCCAGGCCTCCGGCAATCAGCCCCAGCATTTT.

The J gene is TRBJ2-6, the V gene TRBV27; D gene unclear. The CDR3 covers 16 residues. The germline V and J ends were trimmed by 7 bases and 2 bases, with 15 bases remaining between them. Germline loops: CDR1 MNHEY, CDR2 SMNVEV (reference sequence). The CDR3: CASTAGIRPGANVLTF. Written as DNA, the CDR3 is TGTGCCAGCACGGCAGGCATAAGGCCTGGGGCCAACGTCCTGACTTTC.

The gene calls are TRBV7-9 and TRBJ2-6, with D uncertain. V lost 4 bases, J lost 1 base, and 20 bases lay in between. CDR1 and CDR2 from the germline V gene are SEHNR and FQNEAQ (reference sequence). CDR3 length: 19 amino acids. CDR3 in DNA: TGTGCCAGCAGCTCCCCCTTCCCAGAGGAGACTTCTGGGGCCAACGTCCTGACTTTC. This translates into CASSSPFPEETSGANVLTF.

The genes are TRBV2 and TRBJ2-4, with D possibly being TRBD1 (5 bases). This CDR3 has 11 amino acids. The germline V gene has CDR1 SNHLY and CDR2 FYNNEI. Trimming removed 6 bases at V and 5 bases at J, with 5 bases between. CDR3 residues: CASRTENIQYF. The CDR3 coding sequence is TGTGCCAGCAGGACAGAAAACATTCAGTACTTC.

This clone has more than one count but fewer than ten. In DNA form, the CDR3 reads TGTGCCAGCATTGGGACAGCCCATGAGCAGTTCTTC. Residues: CASIGTAHEQFF. The rearrangement links TRBV25-1 to TRBJ2-1, with TRBD1 matching over 7 bases. The V and J ends lost 7 bases and 8 bases, in that order; junction bases with no gene match: 5. This CDR3 contains 12 residues. From germline, CDR1 is MGHDK and CDR2 SYGVNS.

The chain couples TRBV6-2 or TRBV6-3 to TRBJ2-4; 7 bases are a match to TRBD1. Germline V lookup: CDR1 MNHEY, CDR2 SVGEGT. The CDR3 has 18 amino acids. The ends lost 5 bases at V and 0 bases at J; junction bases unmatched: 13. The DNA for the CDR3 is TGTGCCAGCAGTACCCGGGACAGAGTTTTCTTAGCCAAAAACATTCAGTACTTC. It yields the protein CASSTRDRVFLAKNIQYF.

This rearrangement joins TRBV5-4 to TRBJ2-1; 8 bases are a match to TRBD2. CDR1 and CDR2 (germline): SGHNT, YYREEE (reference sequence). Trimming at V came to 4 bases and at J to 2 bases, leaving 11 bases not matched to a gene. The CDR3 is 17 residues long. The CDR3 DNA sequence: TGTGCCAGCAGCACTGACACTAGCGGAAAGACCTACAATGAGCAGTTCTTC. It codes for CASSTDTSGKTYNEQFF.

The V and J genes are TRBV29-1 and TRBJ2-1; 8 nucleotides match TRBD1. The junction had 11 bases not matched to a gene; V was cut back by 7 bases and J by 0 bases. The CDR3 covers 16 residues. From germline, CDR1 is SQVTM and CDR2 ANQGSEA. DNA for the CDR3: TGCAGCGCCGTTGGACAGGGACAAAGCTCCTACAATGAGCAGTTCTTC. Translation: CSAVGQGQSSYNEQFF.

This rearrangement joins TRBV7-9 to TRBJ2-3; perhaps TRBD1 as D (6 bases). The CDR3 spans 13 residues. Germline-derived CDR1 and CDR2 are SEHNR and FQNEAQ (reference sequence). Trimming took 4 bases from V and 4 from J, leaving 9 bases between them. CDR3 in DNA: TGTGCCAGCAGCTACCAGGGGTCAGATACGCAGTATTTT. It translates to CASSYQGSDTQYF.

The chain links TRBV6-6 to TRBJ1-2; TRBD1 agrees at 8 bases. Unmatched junction bases numbered 2, after V lost 2 bases and J lost 6 bases. The CDR3 has 13 amino acids. Germline CDR1 reads MNHNY; CDR2 reads SVGAGI (reference sequence). The CDR3 DNA is TGTGCCAGCAGTTACCCGACAGGGGATGGCTACACCTTC. Its translation: CASSYPTGDGYTF.

The V gene is TRBV28, the J gene TRBJ1-2, with D possibly matching TRBD1 (5 bases). Trimming removed 6 bases from V and 4 bases from J, with 12 bases in between. CDR1 is MDHEN and CDR2 is SYDVKM in the germline V gene. CDR3 size: 13 residues. CDR3 nucleotide sequence: TGTGCCAGCAGCCTTAAGGGGCCCTATGGCTACACCTTC. This encodes CASSLKGPYGYTF.

The chain carries TRBV7-9 and TRBJ2-7, with D maybe TRBD2 (6 bases). The V end lost 5 bases, the J end lost 4 bases, and 9 bases lay between the germline ends. CDR1 and CDR2 from the germline V gene are SEHNR and FQNEAQ (reference sequence). The CDR3 consists of 12 residues. The CDR3 DNA reads TGTGCCAGCAGCCCGGGGGAATACGAGCAGTACTTC. Translated: CASSPGEYEQYF.

The rearrangement uses TRBV29-1 and TRBJ2-3, with TRBD2 matching over 11 bases. The V segment lost 4 bases and the J segment 5 bases; nucleotides outside the gene matches: 8. The germline CDR1 and CDR2 sequences are SQVTM and ANQGSEA. The length of the CDR3 is 15 residues. The CDR3 nucleotides read TGCAGCGTTGCCGGGCTAGCGGGAGGTGAAGATACGCAGTATTTT. This gives the protein CSVAGLAGGEDTQYF.

CDR3 residues: CAWKVQTESGELFF. CDR3 nucleotides: TGTGCCTGGAAAGTTCAAACGGAGTCCGGGGAGCTGTTTTTT. V usage is TRBV30 and J usage is TRBJ2-2; D unclear. Trimming pared 4 bases from V and 6 bases from J, leaving 15 bases between. There are 14 residues in the CDR3. CDR1 is GTSNPN and CDR2 is SVGIG in the germline V gene (reference sequence).

This sequence joins TRBV6-5 and TRBJ1-2; D possibly corresponds to TRBD1 (5 bases). There are 13 residues in the CDR3. Germline-derived CDR1 and CDR2 are MNHEY and SVGAGI. The ends were cut back, 10 bases at V and 4 bases at J, with 16 bases in the middle. The CDR3 bases are TGTGCCACAAGGGGCAGCCTTACCTATGGCTACACCTTC. It specifies CATRGSLTYGYTF.

The rearrangement uses TRBV6-2 or TRBV6-3 and TRBJ1-2; perhaps TRBD1 as D (6 bases). This CDR3 region has 14 residues. Trimming took off 0 bases at V and 2 bases at J, with 7 bases between the two ends. CDR1 and CDR2 (germline): MNHEY, SVGEGT. Here the CDR3 DNA reads TGTGCCAGCAGTTACTCGGGGGCGAACTATGGCTACACCTTC. Translated: CASSYSGANYGYTF.

This clone was observed once. Other DNA sequences in the sample encode the same CDR3. The chain carries TRBV27 and TRBJ2-5; 9 bases line up with TRBD1. CDR3 size: 16 residues. Trimming at V came to 4 bases and at J to 1 base, leaving 7 bases not matched to a gene. From germline, CDR1 is MNHEY and CDR2 SMNVEV (reference sequence). CDR3 in DNA: TGTGCCAGCAGTTCTCAACCGGGACAGGGCCAAGAGACCCAGTACTTC. Its translation is CASSSQPGQGQETQYF.

V gene TRBV5-5 combines with J gene TRBJ2-7; tentatively, D is TRBD1 (6 bases). This CDR3 spans 12 amino acids. V shed 4 bases and J shed 6 bases, with 11 bases lying between them. Germline-derived CDR1 and CDR2 are SGHKS and YYEKEE (reference sequence). The CDR3 sequence: CASSLSGVEQYF. The CDR3 bases are TGTGCCAGCAGCCTTTCAGGGGTCGAGCAGTACTTC.

This rearrangement joins TRBV2 to TRBJ1-6; 7 bases fit TRBD1. This CDR3 region has 15 residues. J was trimmed by 12 bases and V by 3 bases; bases with no gene match: 11. Per the germline V gene, CDR1 is SNHLY and CDR2 is FYNNEI. CDR3 residues: CASSERGLVWVPLHF. CDR3 in DNA: TGTGCCAGCAGTGAGAGGGGGCTAGTATGGGTACCCCTCCACTTT.

The chain employs TRBV4-2 and TRBJ2-7, with 14 bases identical to TRBD2. The CDR3 loop spans 15 amino acids. Trimming at V came to 4 bases and at J to 6 bases, leaving 5 bases not matched to a gene. CDR1 is LGHNA and CDR2 is YNFKEQ in the germline V gene. The CDR3 region is CASSLGLAGASEQYF. The DNA for the CDR3 is TGTGCCAGCAGCCTGGGACTAGCGGGAGCATCCGAGCAGTACTTC.

DNA of the CDR3: TGTGCCAGCAGTTTAAGTGGGACAGGGTCCTACGAGCAGTACTTC. Amino acids: CASSLSGTGSYEQYF. The chain links TRBV27 to TRBJ2-7, with TRBD1 matching 9 bases. CDR1 and CDR2 from the germline V gene are MNHEY and SMNVEV (reference sequence). The CDR3 extends over 15 amino acids. J was trimmed by 1 base and V by 2 bases; bases with no gene match: 3.